A single T cell receptor beta chain is shown here with its context. Antigen unknown. These data belong to a study of shared clonotypes between healthy human individuals. Study conclusions and caveats: Limited genetic and exposure-history diversity came from having few donors.

The CDR3 consists of 12 residues. V gave up 2 bases and J gave up 10 bases, with 9 bases separating them. CDR1 MRHNA and CDR2 SNTAGT come from the germline V gene. Measured with immunoSEQ multiplex PCR; TCRdb has only the in-frame clones, and not every one. The sample yields about 380,000 clones, 90% to 97% seen once. The sequenced sample consisted of memory CD8+ T cells sorted from blood. Specified subset: CD45RO+ cells pooled with CCR7-negative TemRA cells. The receptor's source is a man aged 30 to 45 in good health. The chain couples TRBV6-4 to TRBJ1-5; D gene uncertain. CDR3 amino acids: CASSDGRVPQHF. CDR3 coding DNA: TGTGCCAGCAGTGACGGGAGGGTACCCCAGCATTTT.